Shown below are 14 T cell receptor beta chains from a single sample sequenced in a study of cytomegalovirus exposure and HLA in healthy donors (dated by TCRdb to 2017 to 2019). To prepare the library, the immunoSEQ multiplex PCR assay was applied. For the multiplex PCR, a mixture combining 60 forward primers for TCR Vbeta segments and 13 reverse primers for TCR Jbeta segments was used. TCRdb's version of the immuneACCESS table is confined to in-frame rearrangements and falls short of the full clone set. An unresolved V gene accounts for under half of the shortfall where checked; the remainder is of unknown origin. The sample table holds some 200,000 clones. 0.9% to 1.4% of the sample comes from the top ten. The material sequenced was PBMCs. All receptors derive from a girl aged 2 to 9 in good health and CMV-seropositive.

The chain couples TRBV11-2 to TRBJ2-3; D uncertain. V lost 2 bases and J lost 5, with 14 bases in between. The CDR3 length is 15 residues. Germline values: CDR1 SGHAT, CDR2 FQNNGV. The CDR3 reads CASSLYHLTEDTQYF. As DNA, the CDR3 is TGTGCCAGCAGCTTATATCACCTAACCGAAGATACGCAGTATTTT.

This rearrangement joins TRBV28 to TRBJ2-1; TRBD2 matches 10 bases. The J segment lost 13 bases and the V segment lost 5 bases, leaving 14 bases of the junction unmatched. The CDR3 covers 15 residues. The germline V gene encodes CDR1 MDHEN and CDR2 SYDVKM. For the CDR3, the DNA is TGTGCCAGCAGTCGACGGACTAGCGGCCCCCCCTTTCAGTTCTTC. Translated, it gives CASSRRTSGPPFQFF.

V gene TRBV5-4 combines with J gene TRBJ2-5; D possibly corresponds to TRBD2 (5 bases). The J call may be incorrect, as the DNA end agrees better with TRBJ2-7. Germline V lookup: CDR1 SGHNT, CDR2 YYREEE (reference sequence). The CDR3 is 15 amino acids. The chain's CDR3 is CASSDRAQWRDEQYF. CDR3 DNA: TGTGCCAGCAGCGACCGGGCCCAGTGGCGGGACGAGCAGTACTTC.

V usage is TRBV5-4 and J usage is TRBJ1-4; TRBD1 matches 9 bases. The CDR3 spans 15 residues. The J segment lost 6 bases and the V segment lost 4 bases, leaving 7 bases of the junction unmatched. Per the germline V gene, CDR1 is SGHNT and CDR2 is YYREEE (reference sequence). CDR3 DNA sequence: TGTGCCAGCAGCCACAGGGGGCGAGAAGATGAAAAACTGTTTTTT. Encoded protein: CASSHRGREDEKLFF.

The chain employs TRBV10-2 and TRBJ1-1; the D gene is possibly TRBD1 (6 bases). Deletions cut 0 bases from V and 3 bases from J, with 11 bases between. The germline CDR1 and CDR2 sequences are WSHSY and SAAADI. The CDR3 is made up of 15 amino acids. The CDR3 region has the DNA TGCGCCAGCAGTGAGTCGGCAGGGGCTCACACTGAAGCTTTCTTT. It is translated as CASSESAGAHTEAFF.

The chain couples TRBV27 to TRBJ2-7, with 10 bases aligning to TRBD2. This CDR3 contains 14 residues. CDR1 is MNHEY, CDR2 SMNVEV, per germline (reference sequence). V dropped 5 bases and J dropped 7; count of bases not matched to a gene: 8. CDR3 in DNA: TGTGCCAGCAGTGGACTAGCGGTGCCGGGGGAGCAGTACTTC. Protein product: CASSGLAVPGEQYF.

This sequence joins TRBV27 and TRBJ2-7; 12 bases agree with TRBD1. The germline gives CDR1 MNHEY, CDR2 SMNVEV (reference sequence). This CDR3 contains 15 residues. V trimming: 6 bases; J trimming: 6 bases; junction bases outside the gene matches: 9. CDR3 in DNA: TGTGCCAGCAGATTTACGGGACAGGGGGCAGGCGAGCAGTACTTC. Translation: CASRFTGQGAGEQYF.

V usage is TRBV11-2 and J usage is TRBJ2-7; D remains ambiguous. Trimming stripped 2 bases from V and 0 bases from J, with 8 bases between. Germline V gene lookup returns CDR1 SGHAT and CDR2 FQNNGV. The CDR3 spans 14 residues. The CDR3 region is CASSLSPGSYEQYF. The CDR3 DNA reads TGTGCCAGCAGCTTATCTCCCGGCTCCTACGAGCAGTACTTC.

The gene calls are TRBV25-1 and TRBJ2-7; D is possibly TRBD1 (6 bases). Germline V lookup: CDR1 MGHDK, CDR2 SYGVNS. The CDR3 extends over 13 amino acids. V was pared by 5 bases and J by 6 bases, with 14 bases between. The CDR3 region has the DNA TGTGCCAGCAGTTCTCAGGGGTCTAGCGAGCAGTACTTC. Encoded protein: CASSSQGSSEQYF.

In nucleotides, the CDR3 is TGTGCCAGCAGTTTAGAGTCGGGATCCACTGAAGCTTTCTTT. It translates to CASSLESGSTEAFF. V gene TRBV28 combines with J gene TRBJ1-1; D not certain. The CDR3 loop spans 14 amino acids. Germline lookup yields CDR1 MDHEN and CDR2 SYDVKM. Trimming took off 2 bases at V and 4 bases at J, with 11 bases between the two ends.

The V call is TRBV18, the J call TRBJ2-7, with a possible D match to TRBD2 (6 bases). The ends were cut back, 3 bases at V and 3 bases at J, with 15 bases in the middle. This CDR3 has 15 amino acids. Germline lookup yields CDR1 KGHSH and CDR2 LQKENI. DNA for the CDR3: TGTGCCAGCTCACCCCGGGACTCCTCATACTACGAGCAGTACTTC. It specifies CASSPRDSSYYEQYF.

V is TRBV7-9 and J is TRBJ2-1; TRBD2 matches 10 bases. From germline, CDR1 is SEHNR and CDR2 FQNEAQ (reference sequence). This CDR3 contains 16 residues. The trim removed 4 bases at V and 3 bases at J, leaving 6 bases unmatched. CDR3 residues: CASSSPLAGYYNEQFF. DNA for the CDR3: TGTGCCAGCAGCTCCCCACTAGCGGGGTACTACAATGAGCAGTTCTTC. Full variable domain (missing parts from reference TRBV7-9 and TRBJ2-1): DTGVSQNPRHKITKRGQNVTFRCDPISEHNRLYWYRQTLGQGPEFLTYFQNEAQLEKSRLLSDRFSAERPKGSFSTLEIQRTEQGDSAMYLCASSSPLAGYYNEQFFGPGTRLTVL.

The chain carries TRBV6-1 and TRBJ2-5, with 10 bases matching TRBD2. The germline V gene encodes CDR1 MNHNS and CDR2 SASEGT. The CDR3 runs to 14 residues. V trimming: 2 bases; J trimming: 7 bases; junction bases outside the gene matches: 4. CDR3 DNA sequence: TGTGCCAGCAGTGAAAGCGGGAGGGCCGCGACCCAGTACTTC. Translated, it gives CASSESGRAATQYF.

The rearrangement joins TRBV13 to TRBJ2-7; no firm D call. The CDR3 is made up of 12 amino acids. Per the germline V gene, CDR1 is PRHDT and CDR2 is FYEKMQ (reference sequence). With 2 bases removed from V and 2 bases from J, the gap between germline ends came to 4 bases. CDR3 sequence (DNA): TGTGCCAGCAGCTTACGTCCCTACGAGCAGTACTTC. It translates to CASSLRPYEQYF.